This T cell receptor beta chain came from a study of blood T cell repertoires in COVID-19 (dated by TCRdb to the early 2020s). Regarding the research as a whole: Collaborator samples came from the United States, Italy and Spain and covered acute and convalescent phases of COVID-19. The prospective study material was composed of cDNA or gDNA derived from T cells, B-cell-depleted T cells, or PBMCs. The dataset comprised deeply sampled blood TCRbeta repertoires from subjects exposed to, actively infected with, or recovered from COVID-19. The repertoires were released in a freely available public database meant as a resource for research on the immune response to SARS-CoV-2. The samples were drawn from the first 160 participants of the ongoing ImmuneRACE study and from 950 to 1,500 subjects provided by 6 global collaborators. Sample metadata almost always included a de-identified subject ID, COVID-19 status, age in years and sex. Where available, HLA class I and class II types were taken from metadata supplied by the sample provider and were not determined by assay-based typing. The paper as a whole reports these results and caveats: The quantity of clinical and demographic metadata differed by source and by participant and was supplied without curation.

The CDR3 holds 15 amino acids from the cysteine to the phenylalanine. Solely the CDR3 DNA is kept, with 45 bases framed from the first base. V loses 6 bases, J loses 1 base, and the germline ends lie 15 bases apart. From a lookup of the germline V gene (reference sequence), CDR1 and CDR2 are LNHDA and SQIVND. Collaborating institutions collected whole blood in K2EDTA tubes following their own protocols. For TCRbeta analysis, collaborators shipped samples in one of three forms: frozen whole blood, isolated PBMCs, or DNA extracted from either of those sample types. About this clone itself: This clone's antigen is unknown. No much larger clonotype is one base removed from it; base qualities were not supplied.

TCRbeta CDR3 regions were amplified from genomic DNA by means of the immunoSEQ Assay, a bias-controlled multiplex PCR. From the authors' description of their analysis: Within the assay, amplification of reference gene primers was used to estimate how many nucleated cells each sample contained. Sequence reads were collapsed and filtered to measure the absolute abundance of every unique TCRbeta CDR3 rearrangement. For each sample, productive Simpson clonality was calculated by taking the square root of Simpson's diversity index across productive rearrangements. The immuneACCESS repertoire file appears here via TCRdb, limited to in-frame rearrangements. These files lack a portion of the clones; in checked studies, under half of the deficit traces to unresolved V genes, and the cause of the others is not known. From that table come the V and J calls and clone size; the DNA was used to work out D and trimming. This sample is represented by about 40,000 clones; about 85% of them were singletons. Approximately 13% of the sample is taken by the ten largest.

The rearranged chain carries TRBV19 and TRBJ1-1; a tentative D call is TRBD1 (6 bases match). The sequence was obtained from a human donor in a cohort sampled during active COVID-19. Sequencing input: peripheral blood. The nucleotide sequence reads as follows: TGTGCCAGTAGACCGAACAGGGCCCAGAACACTGAAGCTTTCTTT. Translated, this gives CASRPNRAQNTEAFF.